The 27 T cell receptor beta chains in this list originate from one sample, sequenced in a study of blood T cell repertoires in COVID-19. Generated by immunoSEQ multiplex PCR, the TCRdb table keeps only in-frame clones and is missing some. This repertoire shows approximately 36,000 clones, around 85% found once; its top ten account for more than 4%. The sample comprised peripheral blood. The receptors come from a man aged 45 to 65 with active COVID-19.

The CDR3: CASSPLGTGEETQYF. CDR3 DNA: TGTGCCAGCAGCCCCTTGGGGACAGGGGAAGAGACCCAGTACTTC. The rearrangement uses TRBV5-6 and TRBJ2-5; 10 bases map to TRBD1. The CDR3 is 15 residues long. The junction had 6 bases not matched to a gene; V was cut back by 4 bases and J by 3 bases. Germline V gene data show CDR1 as SGHDT and CDR2 as YYEEEE.

V and J are TRBV5-1 and TRBJ2-5; TRBD1 matches at 7 bases. This CDR3 spans 14 amino acids. Germline-derived CDR1 and CDR2 are SGHRS and YFSETQ. V was pared by 4 bases and J by 0 bases, with 3 bases of the junction left unmatched. The CDR3 loop reads CASSETGYQETQYF. The DNA of the CDR3 is TGCGCCAGCAGCGAGACAGGGTACCAAGAGACCCAGTACTTC. The full variable domain, rest sourced from reference TRBV5-1 and TRBJ2-5, is KAGVTQTPRYLIKTRGQQVTLSCSPISGHRSVSWYQQTPGQGLQFLFEYFSETQRNKGNFPGRFSGRQFSNSRSEMNVSTLELGDSALYLCASSETGYQETQYFGPGTRLLVL.

The gene calls are TRBV7-9 and TRBJ2-1, with D possibly matching TRBD1 (5 bases). This CDR3 region has 13 residues. V lost 3 bases to trimming and J lost 9 bases, with 12 bases between them. Germline V lookup: CDR1 SEHNR, CDR2 FQNEAQ (reference sequence). Here the CDR3 reads CASSLDTLAEQFF. DNA for the CDR3: TGTGCCAGCAGCTTGGACACCCTGGCTGAGCAGTTCTTC.

The chain recombines TRBV6-4 with TRBJ2-1; 10 bases agree with TRBD2. Per germline, CDR1 MRHNA and CDR2 SNTAGT. The CDR3 sequence is 17 residues long. V lost 2 bases to trimming and J lost 0 bases; unmatched junction nucleotides: 4. The CDR3 is CASSDGTSESSYNEQFF. The CDR3 coding sequence is TGTGCCAGCAGTGACGGGACTAGCGAGAGCTCCTACAATGAGCAGTTCTTC.

The V and J genes are TRBV6-5 and TRBJ2-7; 9 positions agree with TRBD1. The CDR3 runs to 15 residues. CDR1 is MNHEY, CDR2 SVGAGI, per germline. The ends lost 6 bases at V and 5 bases at J; junction bases unmatched: 11. The CDR3 protein is CASSTSGTGYNEQYF. The CDR3, as DNA: TGTGCCAGCAGCACCTCCGGGACAGGGTACAACGAGCAGTACTTC.

The chain links TRBV18 to TRBJ1-1; 8 nucleotides align to TRBD1. Germline CDR1 and CDR2: KGHSH and LQKENI. CDR3 length: 13 amino acids. Losses at the gene ends were 3 bases for V and 7 bases for J; bases not matched to a gene: 4. CDR3 residues: CASSPLTGGEAFF. CDR3 bases: TGTGCCAGCTCACCCTTAACAGGGGGTGAAGCTTTCTTT.

This chain connects TRBV5-6 to TRBJ1-5; D uncertain. This CDR3 is built from 15 residues. Trimming left V 5 bases short and J 5 bases short, with 17 bases between. Per germline, CDR1 SGHDT and CDR2 YYEEEE. CDR3 protein: CASSLLETSDQPQHF. CDR3 in DNA: TGTGCCAGCAGTCTACTTGAGACCAGCGATCAGCCCCAGCATTTT.

The chain combines TRBV21-1 with TRBJ1-1; the tabulated D call, TRBD1, remains unverified against the DNA. TRBV21-1 is a pseudogene locus. CDR3 size: 17 residues. The CDR3: CASSPLGIRGRSTEAFF. As DNA, the CDR3 is TGTGCCAGCAGCCCCCTGGGTATAAGGGGAAGGAGCACTGAAGCTTTCTTT.

The chain couples TRBV23-1 to TRBJ2-3, with TRBD1 matching 10 bases. TRBV23-1 belongs to the ORF category, with a function that is uncertain. With V trimmed by 2 bases and J by 0 bases, 11 bases remained unmatched. This CDR3 is built from 19 residues. The CDR3 loop reads CASSQRDRGPTTSTDTQYF. The CDR3 nucleotides are TGCGCCAGCAGTCAACGGGACAGGGGCCCTACCACCAGCACAGATACGCAGTATTTT.

This sequence joins TRBV10-3 and TRBJ2-7; TRBD1 agrees at 10 bases. The CDR3 contains 14 residues. The junction had 8 bases not matched to a gene; V was cut back by 6 bases and J by 6 bases. Germline CDR1 reads ENHRY; CDR2 reads SYGVKD. The chain's CDR3 is CAIRPGQGPVEQYF. The CDR3 region has the DNA TGTGCCATCAGGCCGGGACAGGGGCCGGTCGAGCAGTACTTC.

The V gene is TRBV18, the J gene TRBJ1-1; 11 positions agree with TRBD1. V dropped 3 bases and J dropped 5; count of bases not matched to a gene: 8. Looked up from germline, CDR1 is KGHSH and CDR2 is LQKENI. The CDR3 runs 16 residues. The CDR3 nucleotides are TGTGCCAGCTCACCGGACAGGGGGCTAATGATTACTGAAGCTTTCTTT. This sequence encodes CASSPDRGLMITEAFF.

The chain is built from TRBV5-4 and TRBJ2-5; D possibly corresponds to TRBD2 (6 bases). This CDR3 spans 14 amino acids. Germline CDR1 reads SGHNT; CDR2 reads YYREEE (reference sequence). Trimming took off 1 base at V and 5 bases at J, with 12 bases between the two ends. CDR3 in DNA: TGTGCCAGCAGCTTGAGAAACCGGGAGGAGACCCAGTACTTC. This codes for CASSLRNREETQYF.

V is TRBV9 and J is TRBJ2-2; the D gene is possibly TRBD2 (5 bases). The germline V gene has CDR1 SGDLS and CDR2 YYNGEE. Trimming took off 4 bases at V and 2 bases at J, with 9 bases between the two ends. This CDR3 region has 14 residues. In DNA, the CDR3 is TGTGCCAGCAGCCTAGGACTTAACACCGGGGAGCTGTTTTTT. This codes for CASSLGLNTGELFF.

This clone was picked up one time. This chain connects TRBV7-8 to TRBJ1-6; 10 bases fit TRBD1. The germline gives CDR1 SGHVS, CDR2 FQNEAQ. V lost 4 bases and J lost 7; bases outside the gene matches: 7. The CDR3 is 16 residues long. The CDR3 DNA sequence: TGTGCCAGCAGCTATTCGGTGGGACAGGGGAATTCACCCCTCCACTTT. As protein: CASSYSVGQGNSPLHF.

CDR3 region: CASSLGLRDREDGYTF. In nucleotides, the CDR3 is TGTGCCAGCAGCTTAGGTCTGCGGGACAGGGAGGATGGCTACACCTTC. The rearrangement links TRBV7-6 to TRBJ1-2, with TRBD1 matching over 9 bases. The germline V gene has CDR1 SGHVS and CDR2 FNYEAQ. The CDR3 contains 16 residues. Trimming at V came to 1 base and at J to 6 bases, leaving 9 bases not matched to a gene.

The V call is TRBV7-8, the J call TRBJ2-3, with a weak D call TRBD2 (5 bases). Trimming took off 5 bases at V and 4 bases at J, with 16 bases between the two ends. Germline V gene lookup returns CDR1 SGHVS and CDR2 FQNEAQ. The length of the CDR3 is 15 residues. In DNA form, the CDR3 reads TGTGCCAGCAGCCCACCGGGATACGAGGCAGATACGCAGTATTTT. Protein sequence: CASSPPGYEADTQYF.

This chain links TRBV4-1 with TRBJ2-1; D possibly corresponds to TRBD2 (7 bases). V dropped 4 bases and J dropped 5 bases, with 18 bases sitting between them. The V gene's germline CDR1 is MGHRA and CDR2 YSYEKL. The CDR3 is 16 residues long. CDR3 amino acids: CASSRGWGGADNEQFF. In DNA, the CDR3 is TGCGCCAGCAGCCGCGGCTGGGGGGGGGCAGACAATGAGCAGTTCTTC.

This chain joins TRBV7-9 and TRBJ1-1; 7 nucleotides agree with TRBD1. Losses at the gene ends were 3 bases for V and 4 bases for J; bases not matched to a gene: 8. The length of the CDR3 is 15 residues. The germline CDR1 and CDR2 sequences are SEHNR and FQNEAQ (reference sequence). The CDR3: CASSFADRVGTEAFF. The DNA for the CDR3 is TGTGCCAGCAGCTTTGCCGACAGGGTTGGCACTGAAGCTTTCTTT.

V and J are TRBV5-4 and TRBJ1-4; a possible D gene is TRBD1 (6 bases). Trimming pared 4 bases from V and 5 bases from J, leaving 9 bases between. The CDR3 loop spans 13 amino acids. CDR1 is SGHNT and CDR2 is YYREEE in the germline V gene (reference sequence). CDR3 residues: CASSQQGNEKLFF. The CDR3 nucleotides read TGTGCCAGCAGCCAACAGGGAAATGAAAAACTGTTTTTT.

This clone was detected only once. The rearrangement joins TRBV12-3 or TRBV12-4 to TRBJ2-5; 7 bases match TRBD2. The junction had 0 bases not matched to a gene; V was cut back by 7 bases and J by 7 bases. There are 10 residues in the CDR3. The CDR3 sequence is CASKRGTQYF. In DNA form, the CDR3 reads TGTGCCAGCAAGCGGGGGACCCAGTACTTC.

The rearrangement uses TRBV7-9 and TRBJ2-7; D perhaps matches TRBD1 (5 bases). The CDR3 totals 15 residues. The germline gives CDR1 SEHNR, CDR2 FQNEAQ (reference sequence). V was cut by 5 bases and J by 6 bases, with 20 bases left in between. CDR3 coding DNA: TGTGCCAGCAGCGCAAGACAGAAAATGGGTTCCGAGCAGTACTTC. It is translated as CASSARQKMGSEQYF.

The chain joins TRBV27 to TRBJ2-7; tentative D call: TRBD1 (5 bases). The V and J ends lost 3 bases and 2 bases respectively, with 11 bases between them. Germline values: CDR1 MNHEY, CDR2 SMNVEV (reference sequence). There are 14 residues in the CDR3. The CDR3 here is CASSFAGRPYEQYF. In nucleotides, the CDR3 is TGTGCCAGCAGTTTTGCAGGGCGCCCCTACGAGCAGTACTTC.

This rearrangement joins TRBV11-2 to TRBJ1-5; a possible D gene is TRBD1 (6 bases). Germline assignment: CDR1 SGHAT and CDR2 FQNNGV. Trimming left V 3 bases short and J 7 bases short, with 13 bases between. The CDR3 is made up of 14 amino acids. The CDR3 sequence: CASSLDSSWQPQHF. CDR3 in DNA: TGTGCCAGCAGCTTGGACAGCTCTTGGCAGCCCCAGCATTTT.

The rearrangement links TRBV2 to TRBJ2-7, with 9 bases identical to TRBD1. CDR1 is SNHLY and CDR2 is FYNNEI in the germline V gene. The V segment lost 8 bases and the J segment 6 bases; nucleotides outside the gene matches: 14. CDR3 length equals 15 residues. CDR3 in amino acids: CASSGLGQGRAEQYF. The CDR3 coding sequence is TGTGCCAGCTCAGGACTGGGACAGGGAAGGGCCGAGCAGTACTTC.

The chain recombines TRBV2 with TRBJ1-2; 7 nucleotides match TRBD1. The germline gives CDR1 SNHLY, CDR2 FYNNEI. This CDR3 has 17 amino acids. V trimming: 4 bases; J trimming: 4 bases; junction bases outside the gene matches: 15. The CDR3, as DNA: TGTGCCAGCAGTGTCCCCTCGGGACAGTCCTGGGGCTATGGCTACACCTTC. Translating gives CASSVPSGQSWGYGYTF.

The chain carries TRBV7-9 and TRBJ1-5; D gene uncertain. Looked up from germline, CDR1 is SEHNR and CDR2 is FQNEAQ (reference sequence). V lost 4 bases and J lost 6, with 13 bases in between. The CDR3 is 14 residues long. The CDR3: CASSSPGYGQPQHF. The CDR3 DNA sequence: TGTGCCAGCAGCTCCCCAGGTTATGGTCAGCCCCAGCATTTT.

A few counts support this clone. This rearrangement joins TRBV6-5 to TRBJ2-4, with 8 bases that match TRBD2. Per germline, CDR1 MNHEY and CDR2 SVGAGI. The V and J ends lost 6 bases and 5 bases, in that order; junction bases with no gene match: 3. This CDR3 spans 13 amino acids. The CDR3 sequence is CASRRAGENIQYF. The DNA of the CDR3 is TGTGCCAGCAGACGAGCGGGGGAAAACATTCAGTACTTC.